This TCR beta chain was captured by sequencing in a study of OX40 agonist ivuxolimab in advanced cancers. This CDR3 comprises 14 residues. Germline V CDR1 and CDR2: MNHNY, SVGAGI (reference sequence). Trimming removed 4 bases at V and 0 bases at J, with 10 bases between. The repertoire was sequenced with immunoSEQ multiplex PCR; TCRdb's copy has only in-frame clones and lacks some. Here the sample spans around 18,000 clones, 85% to 90% being singletons. This clone was observed a single time. The chain combines TRBV6-6 with TRBJ2-7; tentatively, D is TRBD2 (6 bases). The sequencing used CD4+ or CD8+ T cells sorted from blood, collected in a trial of the OX40 agonist ivuxolimab. The clonotype originates from an adult with an advanced solid tumor such as melanoma, head and neck, liver or kidney cancer. The DNA for the CDR3 is TGTGCCAGCAGTTCGGGGGAGGCCTCCTACGAGCAGTACTTC. Protein sequence: CASSSGEASYEQYF.